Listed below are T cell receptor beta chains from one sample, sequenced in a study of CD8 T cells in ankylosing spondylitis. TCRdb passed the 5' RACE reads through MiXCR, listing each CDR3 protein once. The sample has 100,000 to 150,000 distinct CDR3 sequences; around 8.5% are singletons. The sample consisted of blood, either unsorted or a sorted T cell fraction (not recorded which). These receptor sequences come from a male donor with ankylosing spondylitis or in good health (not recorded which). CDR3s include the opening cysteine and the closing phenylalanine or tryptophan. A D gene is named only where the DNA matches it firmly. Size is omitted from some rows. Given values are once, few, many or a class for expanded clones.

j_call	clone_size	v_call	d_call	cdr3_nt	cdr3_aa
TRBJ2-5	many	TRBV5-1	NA	TGCGCCAGCAGCGGAGGGGGCCAAGAGACCCAGTACTTC	CASSGGGQETQYF
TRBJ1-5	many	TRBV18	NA	TGTGCCAGCTCTCCGGGGGAGTTTAGCAATCAGCCCCAGCATTTT	CASSPGEFSNQPQHF
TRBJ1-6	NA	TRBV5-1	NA	TGCGCCAGCAGTGAAGGATATAATTCACCCCTCCACTTT	CASSEGYNSPLHF
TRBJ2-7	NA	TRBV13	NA	TGTGCCAGCAGCTGGGGTTCCGAGCAGTACTTC	CASSWGSEQYF
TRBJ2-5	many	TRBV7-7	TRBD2	TGTGCCAGCAGCCCCGGACTAGCGGGAGGAGAGACCCAGTACTTC	CASSPGLAGGETQYF
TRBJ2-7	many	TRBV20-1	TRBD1	TGCAGTGCCCAAAACTATAGGACAGGGGTTACCTACGAGCAGTACTTC	CSAQNYRTGVTYEQYF
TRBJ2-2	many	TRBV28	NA	TGTGCCAGCAGTGAGTTGGACAGCCGCATTGGCGGCACCGGGGAGCTGTTTTTT	CASSELDSRIGGTGELFF
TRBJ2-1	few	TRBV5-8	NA	TGTGCCAGCAGCTTTTCCCGGGCCGCGGACAATGAGCAGTTCTTC	CASSFSRAADNEQFF
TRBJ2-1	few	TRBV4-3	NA	TGCGCCAGCAGCCCCGGGACGCATCGTTCCTACAATGAGCAGTTCTTC	CASSPGTHRSYNEQFF
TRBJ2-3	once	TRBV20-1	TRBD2	TGCAGTGCTAGAAGAGGGACTAGGGCCAGCACAGATACGCAGTATTTT	CSARRGTRASTDTQYF
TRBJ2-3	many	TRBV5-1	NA	TGCGCCAGCAGCTCCGAGCGACACACAGATACGCAGTATTTT	CASSSERHTDTQYF
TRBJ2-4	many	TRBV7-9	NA	TGTGCCAGCAGCATGGGGACGGCAGCCAAAAACATTCAGTACTTC	CASSMGTAAKNIQYF
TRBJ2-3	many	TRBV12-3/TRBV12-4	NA	TGTGCCAGCGGACAGATGTTAAGCACAGATACGCAGTATTTT	CASGQMLSTDTQYF
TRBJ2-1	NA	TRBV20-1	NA	TGCAGTGCTAGGGGGAATAGCGGACCCTGGGGGGAGCAGTTCTTC	CSARGNSGPWGEQFF
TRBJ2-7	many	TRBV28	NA	TGTGCCAGCAATCTGGCGAAACGGGACGAGCAGTACTTC	CASNLAKRDEQYF
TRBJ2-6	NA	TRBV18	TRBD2	TGTGCCAGCTCCCCTCAGCGGGGGCTTGTAGCTGGGGCCAACGTCCTGACTTTC	CASSPQRGLVAGANVLTF
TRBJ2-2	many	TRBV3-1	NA	TGTGCCAGCAGCCAAGAACACCTTCATAACACCGGGGAGCTGTTTTTT	CASSQEHLHNTGELFF
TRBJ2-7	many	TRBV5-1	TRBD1	TGCGCCAGCAGCCCAGGGACAGGGAGTATTTACGAGCAGTACTTC	CASSPGTGSIYEQYF
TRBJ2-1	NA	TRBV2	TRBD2	TGTGCCAGCAGGGTCTCTAGCGGGAAATACAATGAGCAGTTCTTC	CASRVSSGKYNEQFF
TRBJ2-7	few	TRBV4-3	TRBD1	TGCGCCAGCAGCCAGATGACAGGGGATTCCGAGCAGTACTTC	CASSQMTGDSEQYF
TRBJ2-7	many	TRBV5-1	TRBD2	TGCGCCAGCAGCTTCAGCGGGATATACGAGCAGTACTTC	CASSFSGIYEQYF
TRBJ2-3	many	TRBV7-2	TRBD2	TGTGCCAGCAGCTCCACTAGCGGGAGAAATACGCAGTATTTT	CASSSTSGRNTQYF
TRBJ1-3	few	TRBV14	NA	TGTGCCAGCAGCCAAGGATTGATTGGATTCGGAAACACCATATATTTT	CASSQGLIGFGNTIYF
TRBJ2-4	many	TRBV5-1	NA	TGCGCCAGCAGCTTGACGGCAGACAAAAACATTCAGTACTTC	CASSLTADKNIQYF
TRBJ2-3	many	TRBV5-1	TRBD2	TGCGCCAGCAGCTTGGCTCTAGCGGGACCCCGCATCACAGATACGCAGTATTTT	CASSLALAGPRITDTQYF
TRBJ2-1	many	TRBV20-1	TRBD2	TGCAGTGTTTCAGCGGGAGCCTCCAATGAGCAGTTCTTC	CSVSAGASNEQFF
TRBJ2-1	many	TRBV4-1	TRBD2	TGCGCCAGCAGTCCACTCAGGGCTAGCGGGAGAGGGAATGAGCAGTTCTTC	CASSPLRASGRGNEQFF
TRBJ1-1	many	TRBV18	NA	TGTGCCAGCTCACCAATAGGGAGGGGCACTGAAGCTTTCTTT	CASSPIGRGTEAFF
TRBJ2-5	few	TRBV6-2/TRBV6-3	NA	TGTGCCAGCAGTTATGGAGTTCAAGAGACCCAGTACTTC	CASSYGVQETQYF
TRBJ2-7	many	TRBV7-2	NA	TGTGCCAGCAGCTTAAAGGCCACCTACGAGCAGTACTTC	CASSLKATYEQYF
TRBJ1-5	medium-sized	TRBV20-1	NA	TGCAGTGCTGTTACAGCCAGGGGTGGTCAGCCCCAGCATTTT	CSAVTARGGQPQHF
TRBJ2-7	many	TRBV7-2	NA	TGTGCCAGCAGCCTTCAAGCCGGGGCCCCCGACGAGCAGTACTTC	CASSLQAGAPDEQYF
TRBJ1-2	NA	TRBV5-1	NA	TGCGCCAGCAGCTTGGCCGGACTGTCCGGCTACACCTTC	CASSLAGLSGYTF
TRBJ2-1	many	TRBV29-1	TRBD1	TGCAGCCTAACTGGACAGGGTTCCTACAATGAGCAGTTCTTC	CSLTGQGSYNEQFF
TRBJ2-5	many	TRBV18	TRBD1	TGTGCCAGCTCAGAGGGACAGACCCAATGGTACCAAGAGACCCAGTACTTC	CASSEGQTQWYQETQYF
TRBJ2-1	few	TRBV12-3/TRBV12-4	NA	TGTGCCAGCAGTTCCTCATGGGAGCAGTTCTTC	CASSSSWEQFF
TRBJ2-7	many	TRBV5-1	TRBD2	TGCGCCAGCAGCTTCGGGGGAGCGGGAGGCAACGAGCAGTACTTC	CASSFGGAGGNEQYF
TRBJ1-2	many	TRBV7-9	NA	TGTGCCAGCAGCTTAGAAGGGAGTCAAGGCTACACCTTC	CASSLEGSQGYTF
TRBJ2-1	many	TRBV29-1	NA	TGCAGCGCCGATGTAGCGGCCCCCCACAATGAGCAGTTCTTC	CSADVAAPHNEQFF
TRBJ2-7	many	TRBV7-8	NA	TGTGCCAGCAGCCGCACAGGGAACTACGAGCAGTACTTC	CASSRTGNYEQYF
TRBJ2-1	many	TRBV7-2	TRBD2	TGTGCCAGCCTAGCGGGAGGGCCGGGTGAGCAGTTCTTC	CASLAGGPGEQFF
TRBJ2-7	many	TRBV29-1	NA	TGCAGCGTTGAAGGAGTCAGTACCTACGAGCAGTACTTC	CSVEGVSTYEQYF
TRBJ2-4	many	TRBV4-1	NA	TGCGCCAGCAGCCAGCCACCCCGGGGCGAGCAGTTTAGACTAGCCAAAAACATTCAGTACTTC	CASSQPPRGEQFRLAKNIQYF
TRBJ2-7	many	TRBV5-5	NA	TGTGCCAGCAGCTTGGCCTTATACGAGCAGTACTTC	CASSLALYEQYF
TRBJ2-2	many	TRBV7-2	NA	TGTGCCAGCAGCTTAGGGGGTAGCAAGATTCGTCCCGGGGAGCTGTTTTTT	CASSLGGSKIRPGELFF
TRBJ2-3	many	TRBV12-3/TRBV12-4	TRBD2	TGTGCCAGCAGGGGACTAGCCAGCACAGATACGCAGTATTTT	CASRGLASTDTQYF
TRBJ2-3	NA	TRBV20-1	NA	TGCAGTGTCCCCCGCGGGACTGCGATCACAGATACGCAGTATTTT	CSVPRGTAITDTQYF
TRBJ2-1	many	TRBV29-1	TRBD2	TGCAGCGGAGGGGGTAGCGGGGGTTACAATGAGCAGTTCTTC	CSGGGSGGYNEQFF
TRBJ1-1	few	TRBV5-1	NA	TGCGCCAGCAGCTTGGAACTCGGGGACACTGAAGCTTTCTTT	CASSLELGDTEAFF
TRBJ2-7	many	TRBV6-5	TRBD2	TGTGCCAGCAGTTCCCTACTAGCGGGAGTAGCCAACGAGCAGTACTTC	CASSSLLAGVANEQYF
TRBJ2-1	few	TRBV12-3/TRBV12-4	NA	TGTGCCAGCAGTCTAGGGACCCAGTACAATGAGCAGTTCTTC	CASSLGTQYNEQFF
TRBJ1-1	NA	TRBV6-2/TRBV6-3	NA	TGTGCCAGCAGTCGGATGAACACTGAAGCTTTCTTT	CASSRMNTEAFF